A selection of T cell receptor beta chains follows, all from one sample in a study of blood T cell repertoires in COVID-19. Produced via immunoSEQ multiplex PCR; TCRdb's table is partial and in-frame only. This table holds roughly 200,000 clones, 90% found once. The material sequenced was peripheral blood. Receptors originate from a man in his fifties or sixties with acute or convalescent COVID-19. Both conserved end residues are part of each CDR3. The order of the fields is D gene, J gene, clone size, V gene, CDR3 DNA, CDR3 protein. A D gene is named only where the DNA matches it firmly. Size values are once, few and many counts, or a class for expanded clones, and some rows have none.

D gene: .; J gene: TRBJ1-4; clone size: .; V gene: TRBV19; CDR3 DNA: TGTGCCAGTAGCACCAGGACAGCAACTAATGAAAAACTGTTTTTT; CDR3 protein: CASSTRTATNEKLFF
D gene: .; J gene: TRBJ1-3; clone size: .; V gene: TRBV14; CDR3 DNA: TGTGCCAGCAGCCATTATGGGGAGTCGAAAGGAAACACCATATATTTT; CDR3 protein: CASSHYGESKGNTIYF
D gene: .; J gene: TRBJ2-7; clone size: .; V gene: TRBV7-2; CDR3 DNA: TGTGCCAGCAGCTTAGGGTTACTCTACGAGCAGTACTTC; CDR3 protein: CASSLGLLYEQYF
D gene: TRBD1; J gene: TRBJ2-2; clone size: .; V gene: TRBV19; CDR3 DNA: TGTGCCAGTACCGATGGGAGACAGGGAGACACCGGGGAGCTGTTTTTT; CDR3 protein: CASTDGRQGDTGELFF
D gene: .; J gene: TRBJ2-7; clone size: .; V gene: TRBV5-6; CDR3 DNA: TGTGCCAGCACCACAGGACCAAATCCCTACGAGCAGTACTTC; CDR3 protein: CASTTGPNPYEQYF
D gene: .; J gene: TRBJ2-3; clone size: .; V gene: TRBV10-2; CDR3 DNA: TGCGCCAGTGCCGGCGGAAGCACAGATACGCAGTATTTT; CDR3 protein: CASAGGSTDTQYF
D gene: .; J gene: TRBJ2-2; clone size: .; V gene: TRBV4-2; CDR3 DNA: TGTGCCAGCAGCCCCTATGGGGCTGTTGACACCGGGGAGCTGTTTTTT; CDR3 protein: CASSPYGAVDTGELFF
D gene: .; J gene: TRBJ1-2; clone size: once; V gene: TRBV28; CDR3 DNA: TGTGCCAGCAGTTTAGGAGGGGTTAAAGCTTATGGCTACACCTTC; CDR3 protein: CASSLGGVKAYGYTF
D gene: TRBD1; J gene: TRBJ1-5; clone size: .; V gene: TRBV28; CDR3 DNA: TGTGCCAGCAGTTTCACCAGAACCGGGACAGGGGGTGTCGGTCAGCCCCAGCATTTT; CDR3 protein: CASSFTRTGTGGVGQPQHF
D gene: TRBD2; J gene: TRBJ2-6; clone size: .; V gene: TRBV27; CDR3 DNA: TGTGCCAGCACCCACGAGGGACTAGCGGTTGGGGTTGGGGCCAACGTCCTGACTTTC; CDR3 protein: CASTHEGLAVGVGANVLTF
D gene: TRBD1; J gene: TRBJ1-5; clone size: few; V gene: TRBV10-3; CDR3 DNA: TGTGCCACACAGGGGAACAATCAGCCCCAGCATTTT; CDR3 protein: CATQGNNQPQHF
D gene: .; J gene: TRBJ2-1; clone size: once; V gene: TRBV7-3; CDR3 DNA: TGTGCCAGCAGCTTTGAGGGTAACTACTACAATGAGCAGTTCTTC; CDR3 protein: CASSFEGNYYNEQFF
D gene: TRBD2; J gene: TRBJ2-2; clone size: .; V gene: TRBV11-2; CDR3 DNA: TGTGCCAGCAGCCCACGAAGCGGGGGGCGTACCGGGGAGCTGTTTTTT; CDR3 protein: CASSPRSGGRTGELFF
D gene: .; J gene: TRBJ1-2; clone size: .; V gene: TRBV5-1; CDR3 DNA: TGCGCCAGCAGCTTGGGTCAGGCGAACTATGGCTACACCTTC; CDR3 protein: CASSLGQANYGYTF
D gene: .; J gene: TRBJ1-1; clone size: .; V gene: TRBV28; CDR3 DNA: TGTGCCAGCAGTTTGAATCCGGTGAACACTGAAGCTTTCTTT; CDR3 protein: CASSLNPVNTEAFF
D gene: TRBD1; J gene: TRBJ2-7; clone size: .; V gene: TRBV19; CDR3 DNA: TGTGCCAGTAGTGCTGGGACAGGCCCCTACGAGCAGTACTTC; CDR3 protein: CASSAGTGPYEQYF
D gene: .; J gene: TRBJ2-5; clone size: .; V gene: TRBV19; CDR3 DNA: TGTGCCAGTTCGACAAGCGGTAAAGAGACCCAGTACTTC; CDR3 protein: CASSTSGKETQYF
D gene: .; J gene: TRBJ2-1; clone size: once; V gene: TRBV6-2/TRBV6-3; CDR3 DNA: TGTGCCAGCAGTTACCTGGCGGGGGCCCCCGGCGATGAGCAGTTCTTC; CDR3 protein: CASSYLAGAPGDEQFF
D gene: .; J gene: TRBJ2-5; clone size: .; V gene: TRBV2; CDR3 DNA: TGTGCCAGCAGCCTCGAAGGTTCCCTTGCACAGGCCGACCAAGAGACCCAGTACTTC; CDR3 protein: CASSLEGSLAQADQETQYF
D gene: .; J gene: TRBJ2-3; clone size: .; V gene: TRBV11-2; CDR3 DNA: TGTGCCAGCAGGTCCGGGACACTTAGCACAGATACGCAGTATTTT; CDR3 protein: CASRSGTLSTDTQYF
D gene: TRBD2; J gene: TRBJ2-1; clone size: once; V gene: TRBV12-5; CDR3 DNA: TGTGCTAGTGGTAGGACTAGCGGGATCTACAATGAGCAGTTCTTC; CDR3 protein: CASGRTSGIYNEQFF
D gene: TRBD1; J gene: TRBJ1-4; clone size: .; V gene: TRBV6-5; CDR3 DNA: TGTGCCACCTGGGACAGGGGGTCTTTTAATGAAAAACTGTTTTTT; CDR3 protein: CATWDRGSFNEKLFF
D gene: TRBD2; J gene: TRBJ2-3; clone size: .; V gene: TRBV24-1; CDR3 DNA: TGTGCCACCAGTGATTGGAGCGGGGGGGCGGTCGATACGCAGTATTTT; CDR3 protein: CATSDWSGGAVDTQYF
D gene: TRBD2; J gene: TRBJ2-3; clone size: .; V gene: TRBV18; CDR3 DNA: TGTGCCAGCTCGGGACTAGGGAATACGCAGTATTTT; CDR3 protein: CASSGLGNTQYF
D gene: TRBD1; J gene: TRBJ1-2; clone size: .; V gene: TRBV5-6; CDR3 DNA: TGTGCCAGCAGCTTCCGACAGGGTGGCTATGGCTACACCTTC; CDR3 protein: CASSFRQGGYGYTF
D gene: .; J gene: TRBJ1-2; clone size: .; V gene: TRBV4-1; CDR3 DNA: TGCGCCAGCAGCCAAGATAGGGAAGGAGCGGAGATCTATGGCTACACCTTC; CDR3 protein: CASSQDREGAEIYGYTF
D gene: TRBD2; J gene: TRBJ2-7; clone size: .; V gene: TRBV7-6; CDR3 DNA: TGTGCCAGCAGCTATATAGGGACTAGCGGGAGTAGCGAGCAGTACTTC; CDR3 protein: CASSYIGTSGSSEQYF
D gene: TRBD1; J gene: TRBJ2-5; clone size: .; V gene: TRBV7-9; CDR3 DNA: TGTGCCAGCAGCCCCCGACAGGGGTTAGAGACCCAGTACTTC; CDR3 protein: CASSPRQGLETQYF
D gene: .; J gene: TRBJ2-1; clone size: .; V gene: TRBV2; CDR3 DNA: TGTGCCACCTCACAGGATGTCTTGAATGAGCAGTTCTTC; CDR3 protein: CATSQDVLNEQFF
D gene: TRBD2; J gene: TRBJ2-1; clone size: .; V gene: TRBV11-3; CDR3 DNA: TGTGCCAGCAGCCTCTCCGGGGCGGGAGGAGACAATGAGCAGTTCTTC; CDR3 protein: CASSLSGAGGDNEQFF
D gene: TRBD2; J gene: TRBJ2-1; clone size: .; V gene: TRBV7-3; CDR3 DNA: TGTGCCAGCAGCCCGGGACTAGCGGGAGGAGGGGGACAGTTCTTC; CDR3 protein: CASSPGLAGGGGQFF
D gene: .; J gene: TRBJ2-7; clone size: .; V gene: TRBV27; CDR3 DNA: TGTGCCAGCAGCCGGCGGGACCCCTACGAGCAGTACTTC; CDR3 protein: CASSRRDPYEQYF
D gene: .; J gene: TRBJ1-2; clone size: .; V gene: TRBV7-8; CDR3 DNA: TGTGCCAGCAGCTTAGGGAGACAGGACTATGGCTACACCTTC; CDR3 protein: CASSLGRQDYGYTF
D gene: .; J gene: TRBJ2-7; clone size: .; V gene: TRBV2; CDR3 DNA: TGTGCCAGCACCCGCGTGAGACTCGACGAGCAGTACTTC; CDR3 protein: CASTRVRLDEQYF
D gene: .; J gene: TRBJ2-5; clone size: .; V gene: TRBV9; CDR3 DNA: TGTGCCAGCAGCGTAGGTGTCGCACGGGAGACCCAGTACTTC; CDR3 protein: CASSVGVARETQYF
D gene: TRBD2; J gene: TRBJ2-7; clone size: .; V gene: TRBV28; CDR3 DNA: TGTGCCAGCAGATCCTCCCCCGGGACTACCCTGGGCGAGCAGTACTTC; CDR3 protein: CASRSSPGTTLGEQYF
D gene: .; J gene: TRBJ2-6; clone size: .; V gene: TRBV2; CDR3 DNA: TGTGCCAGCAGTGAGATGGGGCCTGGGGCCAACGTCCTGACTTTC; CDR3 protein: CASSEMGPGANVLTF
D gene: .; J gene: TRBJ1-1; clone size: .; V gene: TRBV5-1; CDR3 DNA: TGCGCCAGCCAGACCTCGGGGGGCACTGAAGCTTTCTTT; CDR3 protein: CASQTSGGTEAFF
D gene: .; J gene: TRBJ1-1; clone size: .; V gene: TRBV7-3; CDR3 DNA: TGTGCCAGCAGCCCTTCCGGGACTCAGAACACTGAAGCTTTCTTT; CDR3 protein: CASSPSGTQNTEAFF
D gene: .; J gene: TRBJ1-1; clone size: .; V gene: TRBV30; CDR3 DNA: TGTGCCTGGAGGTGGACACTGAACACTGAAGCTTTCTTT; CDR3 protein: CAWRWTLNTEAFF
D gene: .; J gene: TRBJ1-1; clone size: .; V gene: TRBV28; CDR3 DNA: TGTGCCAGCAGTAGACAGTTGAACACTGAAGCTTTCTTT; CDR3 protein: CASSRQLNTEAFF
D gene: TRBD1; J gene: TRBJ2-7; clone size: .; V gene: TRBV27; CDR3 DNA: TGTGCCAGCAGTTTACCGGGACAGGGGGCGCGTGAGCAGTACTTC; CDR3 protein: CASSLPGQGAREQYF
D gene: .; J gene: TRBJ2-1; clone size: .; V gene: TRBV5-1; CDR3 DNA: TGCGCCAGCAGCCAGGACTACAATGAGCAGTTCTTC; CDR3 protein: CASSQDYNEQFF
D gene: .; J gene: TRBJ2-3; clone size: .; V gene: TRBV11-2; CDR3 DNA: TGTGCCAGCAGCTTAACAGGGTCAGATACGCAGTATTTT; CDR3 protein: CASSLTGSDTQYF
D gene: TRBD2; J gene: TRBJ2-7; clone size: .; V gene: TRBV7-2; CDR3 DNA: TGTGCCAGCAGCTTAGGGGGGGGAACCTACGAGCAGTACTTC; CDR3 protein: CASSLGGGTYEQYF
D gene: TRBD1; J gene: TRBJ1-2; clone size: .; V gene: TRBV7-9; CDR3 DNA: TGTGCCAGCAGCCTAGGGACAGGGGAAGGCTACACCTTC; CDR3 protein: CASSLGTGEGYTF
D gene: .; J gene: TRBJ2-7; clone size: .; V gene: TRBV19; CDR3 DNA: TGTGCCAGTAGTAGATCAGGGGGGTCCTACGAGCAGTACTTC; CDR3 protein: CASSRSGGSYEQYF
D gene: TRBD1; J gene: TRBJ1-1; clone size: .; V gene: TRBV28; CDR3 DNA: TGTGCCAGCAGTCCGTTGGGACAGTTGAACACTGAAGCTTTCTTT; CDR3 protein: CASSPLGQLNTEAFF
D gene: .; J gene: TRBJ2-3; clone size: .; V gene: TRBV11-2; CDR3 DNA: TGTGCCAGCAGCTTAAGAAGTTTAGAGACTAGAAGCACAGATACGCAGTATTTT; CDR3 protein: CASSLRSLETRSTDTQYF
D gene: .; J gene: TRBJ1-5; clone size: .; V gene: TRBV6-1; CDR3 DNA: TGTGCCAGCAGTGAGGAGGTTAATCAGTCCCAGCATTTT; CDR3 protein: CASSEEVNQSQHF
D gene: TRBD2; J gene: TRBJ2-1; clone size: .; V gene: TRBV4-1; CDR3 DNA: TGCGCCAGCAGCCGCCAGAGGGAGGGCTTCAATGAGCAGTTCTTC; CDR3 protein: CASSRQREGFNEQFF
D gene: .; J gene: TRBJ2-5; clone size: once; V gene: TRBV4-1; CDR3 DNA: TGCGCCAGCAGCCATCCTGAGGTGGAGACCCAGTACTTC; CDR3 protein: CASSHPEVETQYF
D gene: TRBD1; J gene: TRBJ2-3; clone size: few; V gene: TRBV27; CDR3 DNA: TGTGCCAGCACTCCGGGACAGGGAATAGATACGCAGTATTTT; CDR3 protein: CASTPGQGIDTQYF
D gene: .; J gene: TRBJ2-1; clone size: .; V gene: TRBV7-3; CDR3 DNA: TGTGCCAGCAGCTTAAGGTCAGTCTCCTACAATGAGCAGTTCTTC; CDR3 protein: CASSLRSVSYNEQFF
D gene: .; J gene: TRBJ1-4; clone size: once; V gene: TRBV5-1; CDR3 DNA: TGCGCCAGCAGCTGGGGTTGGGGGCGAACTAATGAAAAACTGTTTTTT; CDR3 protein: CASSWGWGRTNEKLFF
D gene: .; J gene: TRBJ1-2; clone size: .; V gene: TRBV4-3; CDR3 DNA: TGCGCCAGCAGCCAGGGCGGGCCCGGAACTGGCTACACCTTC; CDR3 protein: CASSQGGPGTGYTF
D gene: TRBD2; J gene: TRBJ2-3; clone size: .; V gene: TRBV28; CDR3 DNA: TGTGCCAGCAGTTACTATCAGGGCCTGGGAGCGGGAGACAGCACAGATACGCAGTATTTT; CDR3 protein: CASSYYQGLGAGDSTDTQYF
D gene: .; J gene: TRBJ1-2; clone size: .; V gene: TRBV29-1; CDR3 DNA: TGCAGCGTTGGGAGCCAGGGTAGTGGCTACACCTTC; CDR3 protein: CSVGSQGSGYTF
D gene: .; J gene: TRBJ2-6; clone size: .; V gene: TRBV19; CDR3 DNA: TGTGCCAGTAGGGGACTGGCGTCAGGGGCCAACGTCCTGACTTTC; CDR3 protein: CASRGLASGANVLTF